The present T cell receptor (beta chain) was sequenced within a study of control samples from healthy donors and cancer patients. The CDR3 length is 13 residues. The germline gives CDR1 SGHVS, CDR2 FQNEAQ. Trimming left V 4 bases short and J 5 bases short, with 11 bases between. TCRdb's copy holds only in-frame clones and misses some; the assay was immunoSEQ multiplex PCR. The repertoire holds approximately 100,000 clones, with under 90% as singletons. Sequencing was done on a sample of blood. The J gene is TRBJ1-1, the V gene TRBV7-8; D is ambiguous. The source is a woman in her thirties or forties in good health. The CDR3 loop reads CASSSSWRTEAFF. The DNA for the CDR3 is TGTGCCAGCAGCTCGTCCTGGAGGACTGAAGCTTTCTTT.